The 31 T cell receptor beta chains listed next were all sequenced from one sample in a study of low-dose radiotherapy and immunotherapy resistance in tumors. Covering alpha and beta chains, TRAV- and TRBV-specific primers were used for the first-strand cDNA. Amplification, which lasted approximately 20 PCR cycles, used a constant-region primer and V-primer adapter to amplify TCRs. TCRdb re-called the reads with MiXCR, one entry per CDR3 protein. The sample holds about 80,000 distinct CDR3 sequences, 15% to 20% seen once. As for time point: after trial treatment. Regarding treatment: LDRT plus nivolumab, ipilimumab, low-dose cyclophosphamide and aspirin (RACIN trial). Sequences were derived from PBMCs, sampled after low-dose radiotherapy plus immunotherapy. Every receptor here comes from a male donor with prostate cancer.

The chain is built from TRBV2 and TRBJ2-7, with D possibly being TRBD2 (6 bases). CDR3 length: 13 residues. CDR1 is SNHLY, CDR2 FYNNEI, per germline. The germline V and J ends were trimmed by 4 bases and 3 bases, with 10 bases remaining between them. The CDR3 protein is CASSVPGVYEQYF. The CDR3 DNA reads TGTGCCAGCAGTGTCCCGGGAGTCTACGAGCAGTACTTC.

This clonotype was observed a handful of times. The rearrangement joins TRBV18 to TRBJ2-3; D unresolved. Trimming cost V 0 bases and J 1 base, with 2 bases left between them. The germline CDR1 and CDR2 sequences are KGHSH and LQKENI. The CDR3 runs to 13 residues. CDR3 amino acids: CASSPPGTDTQYF. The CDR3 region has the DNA TGTGCCAGCTCACCACCCGGCACAGATACGCAGTATTTT. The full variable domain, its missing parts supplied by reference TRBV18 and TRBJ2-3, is NAGVMQNPRHLVRRRGQEARLRCSPMKGHSHVYWYRQLPEEGLKFMVYLQKENIIDESGMPKERFSAEFPKEGPSILRIQQVVRGDSAAYFCASSPPGTDTQYFGPGTRLTVL.

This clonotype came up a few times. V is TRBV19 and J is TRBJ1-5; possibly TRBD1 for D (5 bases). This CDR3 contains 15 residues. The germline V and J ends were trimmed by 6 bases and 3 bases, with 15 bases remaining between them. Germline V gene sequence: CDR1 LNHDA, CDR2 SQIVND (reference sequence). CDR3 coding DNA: TGTGCCAGTAGCCCTGTTGGGGCTGACAATCAGCCCCAGCATTTT. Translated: CASSPVGADNQPQHF.

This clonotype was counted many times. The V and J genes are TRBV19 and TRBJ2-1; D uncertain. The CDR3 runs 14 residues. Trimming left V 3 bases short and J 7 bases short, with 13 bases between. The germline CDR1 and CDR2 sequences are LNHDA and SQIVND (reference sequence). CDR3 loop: CASSMGLRVNEQFF. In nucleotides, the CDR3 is TGTGCCAGTAGTATGGGCCTAAGGGTGAATGAGCAGTTCTTC.

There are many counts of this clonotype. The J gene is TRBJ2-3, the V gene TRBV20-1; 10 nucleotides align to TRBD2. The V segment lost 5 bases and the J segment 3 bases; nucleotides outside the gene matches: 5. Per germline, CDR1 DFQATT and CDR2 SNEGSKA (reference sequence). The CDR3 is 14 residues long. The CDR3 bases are TGCAGTGCTCCTAGCGGGAGTTTAACAGATACGCAGTATTTT. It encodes CSAPSGSLTDTQYF.

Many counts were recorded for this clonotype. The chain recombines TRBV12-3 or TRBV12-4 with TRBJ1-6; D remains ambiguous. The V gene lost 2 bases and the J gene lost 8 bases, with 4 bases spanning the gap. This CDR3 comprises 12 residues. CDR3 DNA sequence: TGTGCCAGCAGTTTAACTGATTCACCCCTCCACTTT. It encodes CASSLTDSPLHF.

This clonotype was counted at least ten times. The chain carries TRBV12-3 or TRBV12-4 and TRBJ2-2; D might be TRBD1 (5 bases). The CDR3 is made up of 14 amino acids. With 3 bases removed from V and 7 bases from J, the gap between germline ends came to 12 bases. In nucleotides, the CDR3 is TGTGCCAGCAGTTTCGGCAGGGTGAACGGGGAGCTGTTTTTT. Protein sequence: CASSFGRVNGELFF.

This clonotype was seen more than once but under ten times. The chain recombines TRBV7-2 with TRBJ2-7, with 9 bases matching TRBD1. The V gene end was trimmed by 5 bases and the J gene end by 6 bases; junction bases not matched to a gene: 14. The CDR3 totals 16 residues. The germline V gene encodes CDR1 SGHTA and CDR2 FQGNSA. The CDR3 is CASSLRPGQGRGEQYF. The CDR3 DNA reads TGTGCCAGCAGCCTCCGACCGGGACAGGGAAGAGGCGAGCAGTACTTC.

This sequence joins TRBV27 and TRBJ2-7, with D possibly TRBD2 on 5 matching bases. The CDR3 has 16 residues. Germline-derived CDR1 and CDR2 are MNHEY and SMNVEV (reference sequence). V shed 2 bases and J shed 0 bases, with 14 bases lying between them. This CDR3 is CASSLAEATNSYEQYF. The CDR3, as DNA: TGTGCCAGCAGTTTAGCGGAGGCTACGAACTCCTACGAGCAGTACTTC.

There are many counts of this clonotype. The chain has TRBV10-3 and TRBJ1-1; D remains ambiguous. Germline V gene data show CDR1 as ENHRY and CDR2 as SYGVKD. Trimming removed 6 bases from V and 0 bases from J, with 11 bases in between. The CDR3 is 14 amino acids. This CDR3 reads CAIRSQGLNTEAFF. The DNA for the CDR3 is TGTGCCATCAGGAGCCAAGGTTTGAACACTGAAGCTTTCTTT.

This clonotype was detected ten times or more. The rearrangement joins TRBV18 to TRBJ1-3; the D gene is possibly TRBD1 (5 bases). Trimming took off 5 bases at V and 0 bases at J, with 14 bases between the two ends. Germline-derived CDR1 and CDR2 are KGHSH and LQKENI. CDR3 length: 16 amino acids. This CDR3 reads CASSTPGTGSGNTIYF. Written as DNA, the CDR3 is TGTGCCAGCTCAACCCCCGGGACGGGCTCTGGAAACACCATATATTTT.

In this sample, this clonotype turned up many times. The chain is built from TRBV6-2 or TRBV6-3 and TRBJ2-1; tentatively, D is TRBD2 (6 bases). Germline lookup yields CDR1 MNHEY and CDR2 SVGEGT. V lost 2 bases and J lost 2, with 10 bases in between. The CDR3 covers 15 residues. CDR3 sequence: CASSYRDWAYNEQFF. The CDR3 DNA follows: TGTGCCAGCAGTTACCGGGACTGGGCCTACAATGAGCAGTTCTTC.

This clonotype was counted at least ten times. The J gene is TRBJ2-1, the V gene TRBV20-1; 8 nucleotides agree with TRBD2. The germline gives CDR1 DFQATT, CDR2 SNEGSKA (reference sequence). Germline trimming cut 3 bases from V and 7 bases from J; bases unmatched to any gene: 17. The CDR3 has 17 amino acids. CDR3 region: CSARKGSGIGGVNEQFF. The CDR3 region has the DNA TGCAGTGCTAGGAAGGGTAGCGGGATTGGGGGCGTGAATGAGCAGTTCTTC.

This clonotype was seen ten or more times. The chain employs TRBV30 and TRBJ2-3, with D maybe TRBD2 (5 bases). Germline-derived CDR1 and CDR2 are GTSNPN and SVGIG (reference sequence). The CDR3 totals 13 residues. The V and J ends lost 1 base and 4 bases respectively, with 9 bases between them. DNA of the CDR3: TGTGCCTGGAGTGGTGGGAGCGCAGATACGCAGTATTTT. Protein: CAWSGGSADTQYF.

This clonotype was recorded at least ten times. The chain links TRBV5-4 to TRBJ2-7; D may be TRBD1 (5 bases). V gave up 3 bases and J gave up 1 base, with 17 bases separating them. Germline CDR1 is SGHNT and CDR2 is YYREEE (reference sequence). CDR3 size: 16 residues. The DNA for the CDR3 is TGTGCCAGCAGCTCAAACGCGGACACGGCATCCTACGAGCAGTACTTC. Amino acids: CASSSNADTASYEQYF.

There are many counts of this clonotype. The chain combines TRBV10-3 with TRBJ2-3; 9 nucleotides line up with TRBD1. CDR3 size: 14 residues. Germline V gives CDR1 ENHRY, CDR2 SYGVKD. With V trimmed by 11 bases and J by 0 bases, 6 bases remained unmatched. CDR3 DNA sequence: TGTGCCTCTTCACAGGGGGCAAGCACAGATACGCAGTATTTT. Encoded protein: CASSQGASTDTQYF.

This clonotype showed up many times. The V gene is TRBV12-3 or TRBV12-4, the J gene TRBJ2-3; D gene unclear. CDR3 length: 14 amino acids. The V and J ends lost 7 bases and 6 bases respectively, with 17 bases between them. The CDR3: CASTPAAASDTQYF. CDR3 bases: TGTGCCAGCACCCCGGCAGCCGCATCGGATACGCAGTATTTT.

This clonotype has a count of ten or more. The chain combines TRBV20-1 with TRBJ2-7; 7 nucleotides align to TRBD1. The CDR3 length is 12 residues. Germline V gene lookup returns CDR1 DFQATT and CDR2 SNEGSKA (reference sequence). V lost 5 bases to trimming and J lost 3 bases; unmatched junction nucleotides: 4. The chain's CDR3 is CSAGDSYYEQYF. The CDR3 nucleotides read TGCAGTGCTGGGGACAGCTACTACGAGCAGTACTTC.

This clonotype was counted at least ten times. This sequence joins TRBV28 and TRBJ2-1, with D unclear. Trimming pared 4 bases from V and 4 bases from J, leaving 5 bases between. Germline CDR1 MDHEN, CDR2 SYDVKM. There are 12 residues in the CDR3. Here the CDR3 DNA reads TGTGCCAGCAGTTGGGCGTACAATGAGCAGTTCTTC. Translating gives CASSWAYNEQFF. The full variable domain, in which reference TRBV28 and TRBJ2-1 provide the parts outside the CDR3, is DVKVTQSSRYLVKRTGEKVFLECVQDMDHENMFWYRQDPGLGLRLIYFSYDVKMKEKGDIPEGYSVSREKKERFSLILESASTNQTSMYLCASSWAYNEQFFGPGTRLTVL.

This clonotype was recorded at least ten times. CDR3 protein: CASSLMDEQFF. CDR3 nucleotide sequence: TGTGCCAGCAGTCTTATGGATGAGCAGTTCTTC. The V and J genes are TRBV28 and TRBJ2-1; D ambiguous. This CDR3 spans 11 amino acids. In germline, CDR1 is MDHEN, CDR2 SYDVKM. Between the trimmed V and J ends, which lost 5 bases and 8 bases, there was a span of 7 bases.

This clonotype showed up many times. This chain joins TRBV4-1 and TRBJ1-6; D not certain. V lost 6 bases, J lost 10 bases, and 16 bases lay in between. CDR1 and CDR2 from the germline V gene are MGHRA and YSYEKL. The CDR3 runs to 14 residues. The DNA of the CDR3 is TGCGCCAGCAGGGATGGAACTACCGAATCACCCCTCCACTTT. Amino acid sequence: CASRDGTTESPLHF.

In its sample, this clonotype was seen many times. The CDR3 DNA reads as TGCAGTGCTAGGCCCGGGACTAGAGGGGGCCCGGAGCAGTTCTTC. This encodes CSARPGTRGGPEQFF. The chain joins TRBV20-1 to TRBJ2-1; perhaps TRBD2 as D (8 bases). V was clipped by 3 bases and J by 10 bases, with 22 bases between them. The CDR3 has 15 residues. The germline gives CDR1 DFQATT, CDR2 SNEGSKA (reference sequence).

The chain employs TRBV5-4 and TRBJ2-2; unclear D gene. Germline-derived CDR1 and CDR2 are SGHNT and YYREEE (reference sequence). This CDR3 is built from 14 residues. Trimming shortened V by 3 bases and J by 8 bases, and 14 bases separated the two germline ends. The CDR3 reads CASSSMWQGGELFF. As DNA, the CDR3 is TGTGCCAGCAGCTCGATGTGGCAAGGGGGGGAGCTGTTTTTT.

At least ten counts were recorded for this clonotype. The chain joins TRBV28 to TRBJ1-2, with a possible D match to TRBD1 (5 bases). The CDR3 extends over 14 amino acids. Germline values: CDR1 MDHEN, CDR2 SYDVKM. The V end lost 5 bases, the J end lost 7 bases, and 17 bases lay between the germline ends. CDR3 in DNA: TGTGCCAGCAGTCTCGTCCGGGACCCACTTGGCTACACCTTC. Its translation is CASSLVRDPLGYTF.

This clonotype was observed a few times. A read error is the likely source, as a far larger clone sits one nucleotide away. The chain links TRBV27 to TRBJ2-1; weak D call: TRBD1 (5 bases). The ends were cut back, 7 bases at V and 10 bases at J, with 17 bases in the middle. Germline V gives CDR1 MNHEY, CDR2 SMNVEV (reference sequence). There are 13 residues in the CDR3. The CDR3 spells CASTRPDTYEQFF. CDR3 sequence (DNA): TGTGCCAGCACCCGCCCGGACACCTACGAGCAGTTCTTC.

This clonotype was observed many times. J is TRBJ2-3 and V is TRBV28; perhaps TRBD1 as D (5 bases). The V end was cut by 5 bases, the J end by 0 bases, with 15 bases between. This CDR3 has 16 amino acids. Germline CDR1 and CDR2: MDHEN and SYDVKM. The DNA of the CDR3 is TGTGCCAGCAGTACGGCAGACAGTAGAAGCACAGATACGCAGTATTTT. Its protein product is CASSTADSRSTDTQYF.

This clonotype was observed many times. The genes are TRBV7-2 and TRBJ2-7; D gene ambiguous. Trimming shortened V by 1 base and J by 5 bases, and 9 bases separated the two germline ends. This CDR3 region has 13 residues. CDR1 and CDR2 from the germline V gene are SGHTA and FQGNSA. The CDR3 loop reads CASSLVRVDEQYF. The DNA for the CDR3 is TGTGCCAGCAGCTTAGTAAGGGTTGACGAGCAGTACTTC.

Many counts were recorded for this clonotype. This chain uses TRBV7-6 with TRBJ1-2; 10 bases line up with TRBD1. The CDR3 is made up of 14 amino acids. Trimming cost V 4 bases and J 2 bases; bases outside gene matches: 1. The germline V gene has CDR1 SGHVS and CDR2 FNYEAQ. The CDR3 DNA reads TGTGCCAGCAGCTCGGGACAGGGGAACTATGGCTACACCTTC. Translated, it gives CASSSGQGNYGYTF. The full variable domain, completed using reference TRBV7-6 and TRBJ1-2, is GAGVSQSPRYKVTKRGQDVALRCDPISGHVSLYWYRQALGQGPEFLTYFNYEAQQDKSGLPNDRFSAERPEGSISTLTIQRTEQRDSAMYRCASSSGQGNYGYTFGSGTRLTVV.

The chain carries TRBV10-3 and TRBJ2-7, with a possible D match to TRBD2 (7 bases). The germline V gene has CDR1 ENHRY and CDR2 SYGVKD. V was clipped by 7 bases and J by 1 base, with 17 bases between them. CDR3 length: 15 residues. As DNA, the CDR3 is TGTGCCATCAACCTAGGGGGGGCGGGATCCTACGAGCAGTACTTC. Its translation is CAINLGGAGSYEQYF.

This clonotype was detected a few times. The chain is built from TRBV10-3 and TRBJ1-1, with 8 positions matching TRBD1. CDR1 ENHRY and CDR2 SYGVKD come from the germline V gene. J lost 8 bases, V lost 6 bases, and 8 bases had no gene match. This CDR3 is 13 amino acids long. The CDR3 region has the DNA TGTGCCATCAGCCCCCGGGACAGGATAGAAGCTTTCTTT. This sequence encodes CAISPRDRIEAFF.

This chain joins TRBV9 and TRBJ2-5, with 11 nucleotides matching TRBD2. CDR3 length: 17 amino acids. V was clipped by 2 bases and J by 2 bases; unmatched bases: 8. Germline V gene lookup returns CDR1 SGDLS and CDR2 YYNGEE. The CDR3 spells CASSVTSGIVGQETQYF. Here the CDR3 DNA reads TGTGCCAGCAGCGTGACTAGCGGGATAGTTGGGCAAGAGACCCAGTACTTC.